This record looks at one T cell receptor beta chain sequence and its context. Its antigen is still unknown. The sample is drawn from a study of OX40 agonist ivuxolimab in advanced cancers. Study-wide context: The drug used for patients, ivuxolimab, was an agonistic anti-OX40 (CD134) antibody. Study results and caveats: Some nonresponders additionally presented with little normalized T-cell clonal expansion.

Sequenced by immunoSEQ multiplex PCR; TCRdb stores in-frame clones only, minus some. The sample holds about 35,000 clones, about 76% seen once. Germline V lookup: CDR1 SGDLS, CDR2 YYNGEE. V was cut by 0 bases and J by 5 bases, with 12 bases left in between. The CDR3 contains 16 residues. The rearrangement links TRBV9 to TRBJ1-6; D not resolved. Sample: CD4+ or CD8+ T cells sorted from blood, taken in a trial of the OX40 agonist ivuxolimab. This clonotype originated in an adult with an advanced solid tumor such as melanoma, head and neck, liver or kidney cancer. The CDR3 loop is CASSVGSGSNNSPLHF. As DNA, the CDR3 is TGTGCCAGCAGCGTAGGATCGGGGAGTAATAATTCACCCCTCCACTTT.